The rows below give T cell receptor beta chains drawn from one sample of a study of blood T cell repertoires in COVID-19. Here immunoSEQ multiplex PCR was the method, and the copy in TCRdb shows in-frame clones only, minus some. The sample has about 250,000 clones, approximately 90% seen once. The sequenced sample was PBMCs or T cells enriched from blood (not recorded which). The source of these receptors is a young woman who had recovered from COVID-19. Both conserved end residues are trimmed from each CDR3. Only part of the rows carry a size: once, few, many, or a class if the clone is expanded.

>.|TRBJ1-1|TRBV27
ASRERQLNTEAF
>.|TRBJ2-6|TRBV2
ASTPGVGANVLT
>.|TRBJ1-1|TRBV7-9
ASSYQGAGTEAF
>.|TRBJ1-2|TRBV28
ASSLSGFTGEASYGYT
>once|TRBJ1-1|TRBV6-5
ASSYIGGLGTEAF
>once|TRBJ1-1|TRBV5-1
ASSRGRRNTEAF
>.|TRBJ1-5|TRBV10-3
AISESRGSKPQH
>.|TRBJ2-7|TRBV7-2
ASSLVGDGHEQY
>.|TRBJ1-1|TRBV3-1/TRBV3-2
ASSETGSTEAF
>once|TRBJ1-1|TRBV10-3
AIRIGRNTEAF
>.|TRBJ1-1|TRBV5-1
ASSFGEGGTEAF
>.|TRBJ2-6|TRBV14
ASSQGAGANVLT
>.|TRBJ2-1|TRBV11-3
ASSLGFPRGSSYNEQF
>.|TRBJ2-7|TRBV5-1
ASSLRPGDYEQY
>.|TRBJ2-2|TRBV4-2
ASSPGEGLNGELF
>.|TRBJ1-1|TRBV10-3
AISPTGDTEAF
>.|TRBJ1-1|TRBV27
ASSPGQGRGTEAF
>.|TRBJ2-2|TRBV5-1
ATSFQGPPAELF
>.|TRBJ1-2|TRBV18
ASSPGGGDGYT
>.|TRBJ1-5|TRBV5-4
ASSSPPEEGVNQPQH
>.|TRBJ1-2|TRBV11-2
ASSLDRTATFS
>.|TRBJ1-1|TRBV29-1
SVLLGGETEAF
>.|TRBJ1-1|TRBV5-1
ASSFYGGMNTEAF
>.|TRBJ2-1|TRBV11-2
ASSLGTGFDEQF
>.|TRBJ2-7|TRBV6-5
ASSQSTGGFGEQY
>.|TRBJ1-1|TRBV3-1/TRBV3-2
ASSQATGLMNTEAF
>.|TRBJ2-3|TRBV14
ASSRGLAGAIDTQY
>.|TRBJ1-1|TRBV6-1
ASSDGTGFEAF
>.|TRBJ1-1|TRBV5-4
ASSLLGLNTEAF
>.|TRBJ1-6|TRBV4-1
ASSQDYGRSGSLH
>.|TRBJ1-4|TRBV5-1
ASSLGRQTPTNEKLF
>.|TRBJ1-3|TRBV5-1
ASSLGGQGSSGNTIY
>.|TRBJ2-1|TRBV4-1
ASSPPGGSSYNEQF
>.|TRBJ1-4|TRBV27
ASSLSTRINEKLF
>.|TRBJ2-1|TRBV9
ASSVGGGFRVDEQF
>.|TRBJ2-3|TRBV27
ASSPLEGTDTQY
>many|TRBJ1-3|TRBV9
ASSVGTGLENTIY
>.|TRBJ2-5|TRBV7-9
ASSEQGAQETQY
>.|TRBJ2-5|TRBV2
ASSIQGTGRPGETQY
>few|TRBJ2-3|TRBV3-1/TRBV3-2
ASSAWTGGTDTQY
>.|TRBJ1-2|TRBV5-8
ASSPGDRPSYGYT
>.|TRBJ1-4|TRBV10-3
AIRAGFANEKLF
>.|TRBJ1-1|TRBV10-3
AISGRGRDTEAF
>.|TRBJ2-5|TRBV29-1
SVQNPAGDTGSQY
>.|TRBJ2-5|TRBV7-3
ASSLGTRETQY